This T cell receptor (beta chain) was recorded in a study of vaccination and CD4 T cells after COVID-19 (dated by TCRdb to between 2021 and 2024). As for the study more broadly: Every convalescent patient had a positive nasal swab PCR test for SARS-CoV-2, with mild disease in several patients and severe disease in one. Six males and four females were included in the convalescent cohort, with two Hispanic individuals, seven Caucasians, two Asians and one multiracial person represented. Participants received two doses of either the Pfizer-BioNTech BNT162b2 vaccine (n=8) or the Moderna mRNA-1273 vaccine (n=2). Post-COVID blood samples were collected from convalescent patients a median of around 100 days after diagnosis, with a range of about 30 to 170 days. The time from the second vaccine dose to post-vaccine blood sampling had a median of roughly 70 days and ranged from about 14 to 241 days. Overlapping spike peptide pools from SARS-CoV-2 and from the common cold coronaviruses HCoV-NL63, HCoV-OC43 and HCoV-229E were used as culture stimuli. Control cultures received a CEFX viral epitope pool as the positive control, an HIV-1 Nef peptide pool as the negative control, or no peptide. The spike-specific CD4+ TCR repertoire was compared before and after mRNA vaccination in about nine COVID-19 convalescent patients and a few infection-naive healthy vaccine recipients.

Regarding this clonotype: This clone's antigen is unknown. No qualities accompany the bases; no much larger clone lies one base away.

Library creation used PCR. DNA from cultured CD4+ T cells was subjected to TCR sequencing with the Oncomine TCR Beta short-read assay at the Johns Hopkins FTIC core. Genomic DNA was extracted from the cultured CD4+ T cells with the QIAamp micro DNA kit. Oncomine TCR Beta libraries from cultured CD4+ T cells were pooled with unique dual indexes and sequenced on an Illumina iSeq 100. Per the original workflow: Non-productive sequences were removed, and CDR3s that did not start with C, did not end with F or W, or were shorter than 7 amino acids were discarded. The MANAFEST web application was used to identify antigen-specific clonotypes by comparing peptide-stimulated wells against reference wells and other culture wells. To be called positive, a clone needed an FDR below 0.05, an odds ratio above 5, and a productive frequency above 0.1% in at least two of three replicate wells. A clonotype counted as cross-reactive if it showed significant expansion both in the SARS-CoV-2 spike wells and in at least one common cold coronavirus spike condition. Similarity between CDR3 sequences was evaluated in R version 3.6.1 using Levenshtein distances (stringdist) and unrooted phylogenetic trees (ape). TCRdb's own reprocessing of the public reads used fastp at Q25 and MiXCR and kept productive beta chains. Rows merge per CDR3 protein into single entries with the most common DNA and genes. It is TCRdb's table, rather than the study itself, that gives the V and J calls and clone size. Present in this sample are under 20,000 distinct CDR3 sequences, about 40% of which were seen just once. In total, the top ten clones hold roughly 19% of the sample.

Interpreted using the paper, the treatment or condition label stands for: approximately nine-day PBMC culture with coronavirus spike peptide pools or control peptides (ViraFEST assay). The ViraFEST assay was used in the study, in which antigen-specific T cells were expanded with peptide pools and expanded clonotypes were subsequently identified by TCR sequencing. Positive SARS-CoV-2 PCR tests in the convalescent patients dated from March to December 2020, before Alpha, Beta and Delta variants emerged in the United States. PBMCs were cultured at two million per well in IMDM supplemented with roughly 5.2% human AB serum and approximately 10 IU/ml IL-2, with about 10 ug/ml peptide pools added. On days 3 and 7, half of the culture medium was replaced with fresh IL-2-containing medium. CD4+ T cells were isolated after about 10 days of culture through negative selection using the EasySep CD4+ T cell isolation kit. Ficoll-Paque Plus gradient centrifugation was used to isolate PBMCs from whole blood, and the isolated PBMCs were then either used fresh or cryopreserved at -140C. In general, triplicate wells were set up for every culture condition.

Reading from cysteine to phenylalanine, the CDR3 counts 11 amino acids. Here the CDR3 DNA is all that survives: 33 bases in frame from base 1. From the germline V gene, CDR1 is MDHEN and CDR2 is SYDVKM. V is cut by 3 bases and J by 5 bases, and the space between the germline ends is 4 bases. Overall results and qualifications from the work: Among convalescent patients, a median about 90% of the SARS-CoV-2-reactive clones seen after vaccination appeared only after vaccination, which suggests priming specific to the vaccine. The study included relatively few convalescent patients and did not analyze early timepoints after natural infection. An increase in the median number of SARS-CoV-2-reactive clonotypes from 20 to 25 after infection to 35 to 40 after vaccination was observed, but the change was not found to be significant. In convalescent patients, nearly all vaccine-specific clones (304 of 307) were found to be mono-reactive for SARS-CoV-2 spike rather than cross-reactive with common cold coronaviruses.

The chain uses TRBV28 and TRBJ1-2; the D gene cannot be resolved reliably. The receptor comes from a human donor with COVID-19. Sequenced material: cultured CD4+ T cells from blood. The DNA sequence follows: TGTGCCAGCAGTTTTGGTTATGGCTACACCTTC. The translation is CASSFGYGYTF.